These 18 T cell receptor beta chains originate from one sample sequenced in a study of shared clonotypes between healthy human individuals. TCRdb keeps only in-frame clones here, not all; method: immunoSEQ multiplex PCR. The data contain some 1,100,000 clones, more than 75% of them singletons. Sequences were obtained from memory CD4+ T cells from PBMCs. Documented subset: CD45RA-negative fraction. The receptor source for this set is a man younger than 35 in good health. Some clones in this sample may be carry-over from other donors' samples.

The chain carries TRBV5-4 and TRBJ2-1; TRBD1 or TRBD2 may be the D gene (6 bases each). This CDR3 is built from 14 residues. The V gene's germline CDR1 is SGHNT and CDR2 YYREEE (reference sequence). V shed 0 bases and J shed 8 bases, with 12 bases lying between them. The CDR3 is CASSLGGALHEQFF. CDR3 nucleotide sequence: TGTGCCAGCAGCTTGGGGGGGGCTCTCCATGAGCAGTTCTTC.

This chain uses TRBV2 with TRBJ1-3, with TRBD1 matching over 9 bases. The V and J ends lost 6 bases and 3 bases, in that order; junction bases with no gene match: 6. Looked up from germline, CDR1 is SNHLY and CDR2 is FYNNEI. There are 15 residues in the CDR3. CDR3 residues: CASRAGTGFGNTIYF. The CDR3 nucleotides are TGTGCCAGCAGGGCTGGGACAGGGTTTGGAAACACCATATATTTT.

This clone occurred a few times. The V gene is TRBV4-1, the J gene TRBJ2-5, with D possibly being TRBD2 (5 bases). V was pared by 1 base and J by 2 bases, with 14 bases between. This CDR3 is built from 16 residues. CDR1 and CDR2 (germline): MGHRA, YSYEKL. DNA of the CDR3: TGCGCCAGCAGCCAAGTGTCATTCGGGATTCAAGAGACCCAGTACTTC. It encodes CASSQVSFGIQETQYF.

V usage is TRBV5-1 and J usage is TRBJ1-1; 8 nucleotides line up with TRBD1. The length of the CDR3 is 15 residues. The germline V gene has CDR1 SGHRS and CDR2 YFSETQ. The ends lost 2 bases at V and 5 bases at J; junction bases unmatched: 8. CDR3 amino acids: CASSLSQGARTEAFF. The CDR3 coding sequence is TGCGCCAGCAGCTTATCGCAGGGGGCGAGAACTGAAGCTTTCTTT.

The rearrangement uses TRBV7-9 and TRBJ2-5; TRBD2 matches 7 bases. CDR1 and CDR2 (germline): SEHNR, FQNEAQ (reference sequence). J gave up 3 bases and V 5 bases, and 12 bases lay outside the gene matches. This CDR3 is built from 16 residues. For the CDR3, the DNA is TGTGCCAGCAGCCTAATGGGTAGCGGGCCCGAAGAGACCCAGTACTTC. Amino acids: CASSLMGSGPEETQYF.

The rearrangement joins TRBV7-2 to TRBJ1-2, with D tentatively TRBD1 (5 bases). There are 13 residues in the CDR3. Germline V gene data show CDR1 as SGHTA and CDR2 as FQGNSA. V was pared by 4 bases and J by 3 bases, with 9 bases between. The CDR3 here is CASSSGTDYGYTF. In nucleotides, the CDR3 is TGTGCCAGCAGCTCGGGGACGGACTATGGCTACACCTTC.

The chain uses TRBV7-8 and TRBJ1-2; D perhaps matches TRBD1 (5 bases). V gave up 4 bases and J gave up 5 bases, with 17 bases separating them. The CDR3 length is 15 residues. Germline V gene lookup returns CDR1 SGHVS and CDR2 FQNEAQ. In DNA, the CDR3 is TGTGCCAGCAGCTGGGGGGATAGTCGGGAATATGGCTACACCTTC. This gives the protein CASSWGDSREYGYTF.

Sample share makes this clone medium-sized (0.01 to 0.1%). This chain connects TRBV2 to TRBJ1-2, with TRBD1 as a possible D gene (6 bases). The V gene lost 3 bases and the J gene lost 8 bases, with 13 bases spanning the gap. Germline V gene sequence: CDR1 SNHLY, CDR2 FYNNEI. This CDR3 contains 13 residues. The chain's CDR3 is CASSDLQGTGYTF. CDR3 sequence (DNA): TGTGCCAGCAGTGATCTCCAGGGGACAGGCTACACCTTC.

The chain couples TRBV5-1 to TRBJ2-5; TRBD2 matches 10 bases. The CDR3 covers 14 residues. The junction had 6 bases not matched to a gene; V was cut back by 5 bases and J by 5 bases. From germline, CDR1 is SGHRS and CDR2 YFSETQ. The CDR3 DNA sequence: TGCGCCAGCAGACCCCTAGCGGGGGAGGAGACCCAGTACTTC. This sequence encodes CASRPLAGEETQYF.

The rearrangement uses TRBV9 and TRBJ2-2; 13 bases align to TRBD2. CDR3 length equals 16 residues. V lost 4 bases, J lost 8 bases, and 8 bases stayed unmatched. Germline lookup yields CDR1 SGDLS and CDR2 YYNGEE. CDR3 nucleotide sequence: TGTGCCAGCAGCCCAGGACTAGCGGGGGCCAAAGGGGAGCTGTTTTTT. It translates to CASSPGLAGAKGELFF.

This rearrangement joins TRBV12-5 to TRBJ2-2; TRBD2 matches 13 bases. Germline V gene lookup returns CDR1 LGHNT and CDR2 FRNRAP. The J segment lost 0 bases and the V segment lost 0 bases, leaving 7 bases of the junction unmatched. The CDR3 sequence is 20 residues long. CDR3 sequence reads: CASGLVLFTSGRANTGELFF. The CDR3 DNA is TGTGCTAGTGGTTTGGTACTCTTTACTAGCGGGAGGGCGAACACCGGGGAGCTGTTTTTT.

Concerning this clone itself: Given a much more abundant clone one base away, this may be a read error. This rearrangement joins TRBV11-2 to TRBJ2-3; 10 bases line up with TRBD2. The junction had 3 bases not matched to a gene; V was cut back by 5 bases and J by 1 base. The CDR3 runs to 15 residues. Germline assignment: CDR1 SGHAT and CDR2 FQNNGV. The CDR3 bases are TGTGCCAGCAGCCGCCTAGCGGGAGGCACAGATACGCAGTATTTT. Protein sequence: CASSRLAGGTDTQYF.

The chain uses TRBV28 and TRBJ2-3; D gene uncertain. The CDR3 has 14 amino acids. Trimming cost V 6 bases and J 6 bases, with 16 bases left between them. Germline CDR1 is MDHEN and CDR2 is SYDVKM. CDR3 amino acids: CASRWSIYYDTQYF. CDR3 nucleotides: TGTGCCAGCAGGTGGTCGATTTATTACGATACGCAGTATTTT.

The V call is TRBV5-1, the J call TRBJ2-1; maybe TRBD2 (5 bases). The CDR3 has 13 residues. V lost 4 bases to trimming and J lost 16 bases, with 21 bases between them. Germline assignment: CDR1 SGHRS and CDR2 YFSETQ. CDR3 nucleotide sequence: TGCGCCAGCAGCCCGCAAACACCGGGGAACAGTTTCTTC. Amino acid sequence: CASSPQTPGNSFF. Looking up the rest from reference TRBV5-1 and TRBJ2-1 gives the full variable domain: KAGVTQTPRYLIKTRGQQVTLSCSPISGHRSVSWYQQTPGQGLQFLFEYFSETQRNKGNFPGRFSGRQFSNSRSEMNVSTLELGDSALYLCASSPQTPGNSFFGPGTRLTVL.

The chain combines TRBV7-2 with TRBJ2-7; possibly TRBD2 for D (6 bases). The V and J ends lost 5 bases and 5 bases respectively, with 16 bases between them. Per the germline V gene, CDR1 is SGHTA and CDR2 is FQGNSA. CDR3 length equals 14 residues. CDR3 in amino acids: CASSRQVTGDEQYF. CDR3 nucleotides: TGTGCCAGCAGCCGACAAGTCACGGGGGACGAGCAGTACTTC. Drawing the rest from reference TRBV7-2 and TRBJ2-7, the complete variable domain is GAGVSQSPSNKVTEKGKDVELRCDPISGHTALYWYRQSLGQGLEFLIYFQGNSAPDKSGLPSDRFSAERTGGSVSTLTIQRTQQEDSAVYLCASSRQVTGDEQYFGPGTRLTVT.

This clone was seen more than once but under ten times. The J gene is TRBJ2-3, the V gene TRBV28; 8 bases are shared with TRBD1. Germline CDR1 is MDHEN and CDR2 is SYDVKM. V was pared by 4 bases and J by 1 base, with 7 bases of the junction left unmatched. The CDR3 totals 16 residues. In DNA form, the CDR3 reads TGTGCCAGCAGTTCCCCGACAGGGGACGGCACAGATACGCAGTATTTT. As protein: CASSSPTGDGTDTQYF. Supplemented by reference TRBV28 and TRBJ2-3, the full variable domain reads DVKVTQSSRYLVKRTGEKVFLECVQDMDHENMFWYRQDPGLGLRLIYFSYDVKMKEKGDIPEGYSVSREKKERFSLILESASTNQTSMYLCASSSPTGDGTDTQYFGPGTRLTVL.

As regards this clone: In the same sample, other DNA sequences code for this CDR3. The CDR3 loop is CSARRGDEQYF. CDR3 coding DNA: TGCAGTGCTAGAAGGGGGGACGAGCAGTACTTC. The chain recombines TRBV20-1 with TRBJ2-7; either TRBD1 or TRBD2 may fit D (6 bases each). The CDR3 runs 11 residues. V lost 2 bases and J lost 5, with 7 bases in between. The V gene's germline CDR1 is DFQATT and CDR2 SNEGSKA (reference sequence).

The rearrangement uses TRBV28 and TRBJ2-7; 7 bases line up with TRBD2. The CDR3 length is 15 residues. Germline values: CDR1 MDHEN, CDR2 SYDVKM. V dropped 5 bases and J dropped 2; count of bases not matched to a gene: 9. Here the CDR3 DNA reads TGTGCCAGCAGTACTCCGGCTAGCGGTCCCTACGAGCAGTACTTC. Its protein product is CASSTPASGPYEQYF.